The clone carrying this T cell receptor (beta chain) was seen ten or more times. These data come from a study of patients and donors after allogeneic stem cell transplantation. Via MiXCR, TCRdb re-called the RT-PCR reads, giving one row per CDR3 protein. The data contain around 150,000 distinct CDR3 sequences, about 32% of them singletons. The CDR3 length is 14 residues. Deletions cut 2 bases from V and 3 bases from J, with 10 bases between. Germline V gene lookup returns CDR1 MNHEY and CDR2 SVGAGI. The V and J genes are TRBV6-5 and TRBJ1-1, with TRBD1 as a possible D gene (5 bases). This clonotype was obtained from a human donor who was either an allogeneic HSCT recipient or a stem cell or donor lymphocyte infusion donor (not recorded which). It is not recorded whose cells these are; they may come from a transplant donor. Sequenced sample: blood, either unsorted or a sorted T cell fraction (not recorded which). For the CDR3, the DNA is TGTGCCAGCAGTTACGGCGGACAACACACTGAAGCTTTCTTT. It is translated as CASSYGGQHTEAFF.